This T cell receptor beta chain comes out of a study of Graves' ophthalmopathy and Graves' hyperthyroidism. The study, taken as a whole, reports: Progression of ophthalmopathy was predicted by the model with 65% to 71% sensitivity and roughly 73% specificity. In separating ophthalmopathy from stable hyperthyroidism, a 13-signature model achieved 87.88% sensitivity and around 80% specificity.

Germline values: CDR1 SGHRS, CDR2 YFSETQ. This CDR3 has 16 amino acids. V was clipped by 0 bases and J by 8 bases, with 15 bases between them. Amplification targeted the TCR beta CDR3 regions, with RNA transcripts as the source material. In the first round, RT-PCR was carried out with HTBI primers, and a multiplex PCR formed the second round. MiXCR, applied by TCRdb to the multiplex PCR reads, yields one record per CDR3 protein. The sample lists about 700,000 distinct CDR3 sequences, 35% to 45% seen once, with 3% to 3.5% in the top ten. This clonotype was observed a handful of times. Its antigen is not known. All donors with ophthalmopathy were recorded as having moderate-to-severe activity, CAS ≥3, NOSPECS ≥4 and a duration under 3 months.

The sample consisted of peripheral blood. The sequence came from an adult man with Graves' ophthalmopathy. The chain links TRBV5-1 to TRBJ1-6; the D gene is possibly TRBD1 (6 bases). Written as DNA, the CDR3 is TGCGCCAGCAGCTTGGCGGTAGGGGGGTTCGATTCACCCCTCCACTTT. Its translation: CASSLAVGGFDSPLHF.